The 30 T cell receptor beta chains below were found in one sample sequenced in a study of shared clonotypes between healthy human individuals. Some clones are missing from TCRdb's copy, which holds only in-frame ones; the method was immunoSEQ multiplex PCR. The table lists 550,000 to 850,000 clones, under 80% of them singletons. The sample was memory CD4+ T cells sorted from blood. Specified subset: CD45RA-negative fraction. All receptors come from a woman in her 30s in good health.

This chain uses TRBV11-2 with TRBJ2-3, with TRBD1 matching 9 bases. Germline V gene sequence: CDR1 SGHAT, CDR2 FQNNGV. This CDR3 comprises 17 residues. The ends lost 5 bases at V and 3 bases at J; junction bases unmatched: 12. The CDR3 region is CASSLPPGQGLTDTQYF. The DNA of the CDR3 is TGTGCCAGCAGCCTCCCACCGGGACAGGGACTAACAGATACGCAGTATTTT.

This clone was detected only a few times. The rearrangement uses TRBV15 and TRBJ2-5; 7 bases agree with TRBD2. The DNA end favors TRBJ2-7, so the J call may be wrong. Germline assignment: CDR1 LNHNV and CDR2 YYDKDF (reference sequence). The CDR3 totals 15 residues. Here the CDR3 reads CATSRAGRSSYEQYF. CDR3 nucleotide sequence: TGTGCCACCAGCAGAGCCGGGAGGTCCTCCTACGAGCAGTACTTC.

The chain recombines TRBV6-6 with TRBJ2-7; D ambiguous. V was clipped by 0 bases and J by 0 bases, with 9 bases between them. The CDR3 is 15 residues long. The V gene's germline CDR1 is MNHNY and CDR2 SVGAGI (reference sequence). This CDR3 is CASSYSEAASYEQYF. DNA of the CDR3: TGTGCCAGCAGTTACTCTGAAGCAGCCTCCTACGAGCAGTACTTC.

The rearrangement links TRBV6-6 to TRBJ2-1; D unresolved. The germline V gene encodes CDR1 MNHNY and CDR2 SVGAGI (reference sequence). Trimming removed 6 bases at V and 8 bases at J, with 14 bases between. The CDR3 totals 13 residues. The CDR3 DNA is TGTGCCAGCAGCCCCTTTGGAAGACATGAGCAGTTCTTC. This codes for CASSPFGRHEQFF.

This clone has a handful of counts. CDR3 coding DNA: TGTGCCAGCAGCCTATACTCAGGGGATATTAGCAATCAGCCCCAGCATTTT. It specifies CASSLYSGDISNQPQHF. This chain joins TRBV5-8 and TRBJ1-5; D is possibly TRBD1 (6 bases). The CDR3 runs to 17 residues. V lost 4 bases, J lost 0 bases, and 17 bases lay in between. Germline V gives CDR1 SGHTS, CDR2 YDEGEE.

V is TRBV27 and J is TRBJ1-2; D might be TRBD1 (5 bases). Trimming removed 4 bases from V and 4 bases from J, with 10 bases in between. The CDR3 is 13 amino acids. Germline values: CDR1 MNHEY, CDR2 SMNVEV (reference sequence). The CDR3 sequence is CASSSTAGYGYTF. The CDR3, as DNA: TGTGCCAGCAGTTCGACAGCAGGCTATGGCTACACCTTC.

The chain employs TRBV5-1 and TRBJ1-2; maybe TRBD1 (5 bases). Germline V lookup: CDR1 SGHRS, CDR2 YFSETQ. V lost 2 bases and J lost 2, with 13 bases in between. CDR3 length: 15 residues. The chain's CDR3 is CASSLRLAGNYGYTF. The CDR3 DNA is TGCGCCAGCAGCTTAAGGTTGGCAGGGAACTATGGCTACACCTTC.

The CDR3 reads CASSLGETTDTQYF. As DNA, the CDR3 is TGCGCCAGCAGCTTGGGAGAGACCACAGATACGCAGTATTTT. V is TRBV5-1 and J is TRBJ2-3; D unclear. Germline lookup yields CDR1 SGHRS and CDR2 YFSETQ. The CDR3 has 14 amino acids. V lost 0 bases and J lost 2, with 7 bases in between.

This clone has only a few counts. This same CDR3 is encoded by further DNA sequences in the sample. The rearrangement joins TRBV7-9 to TRBJ1-1, with 7 bases aligning to TRBD1. Germline CDR1 reads SEHNR; CDR2 reads FQNEAQ (reference sequence). V shed 6 bases, J shed 3 bases, and the junction held 4 bases outside the gene matches. This CDR3 is built from 13 residues. DNA for the CDR3: TGTGCCAGCAGTAGACAGGGAGACACTGAAGCTTTCTTT. It specifies CASSRQGDTEAFF.

The chain is built from TRBV28 and TRBJ2-3, with D hard to call. This CDR3 contains 12 residues. The V and J ends lost 0 bases and 6 bases respectively, with 4 bases between them. CDR1 is MDHEN, CDR2 SYDVKM, per germline. In DNA form, the CDR3 reads TGTGCCAGCAGTTTATGGGGGGATACGCAGTATTTT. Translating it yields CASSLWGDTQYF.

The V gene is TRBV6-6, the J gene TRBJ2-7; D remains unclear. The CDR3 spans 14 residues. CDR1 is MNHNY and CDR2 is SVGAGI in the germline V gene (reference sequence). Trimming stripped 0 bases from V and 4 bases from J, with 10 bases between. For the CDR3, the DNA is TGTGCCAGCAGTTACTCACGGTCTAGTTACGAGCAGTACTTC. Its protein product is CASSYSRSSYEQYF.

V and J are TRBV6-6 and TRBJ2-7; D gene unclear. CDR1 and CDR2 (germline): MNHNY, SVGAGI (reference sequence). The CDR3 covers 12 residues. Trimming cost V 6 bases and J 0 bases, with 6 bases left between them. In nucleotides, the CDR3 is TGTGCCAGCAGAGGAAGCTCCTACGAGCAGTACTTC. Translating gives CASRGSSYEQYF.

V is TRBV28 and J is TRBJ2-7, with a weak D call TRBD1 (7 bases). The CDR3 runs 14 residues. V lost 2 bases and J lost 6, with 14 bases in between. Germline CDR1 is MDHEN and CDR2 is SYDVKM. The CDR3 spells CASSLGGTVPEQYF. CDR3 in DNA: TGTGCCAGCAGTTTAGGCGGGACAGTCCCCGAGCAGTACTTC.

On this clone itself: This same CDR3 is encoded by further DNA sequences in the sample. V is TRBV28 and J is TRBJ1-2; 8 nucleotides match TRBD1. Germline CDR1 is MDHEN and CDR2 is SYDVKM. V was clipped by 6 bases and J by 3 bases; unmatched bases: 6. The CDR3 sequence is 14 residues long. The CDR3 here is CASSTGGRDYGYTF. The CDR3 nucleotides read TGTGCCAGCAGCACAGGGGGAAGGGACTATGGCTACACCTTC.

In its sample, this clone was seen a few times. This chain links TRBV15 with TRBJ1-2, with D unclear. Germline-derived CDR1 and CDR2 are LNHNV and YYDKDF (reference sequence). Trimming left V 2 bases short and J 8 bases short, with 9 bases between. The CDR3 extends over 12 amino acids. CDR3 bases: TGTGCCACCAGCAGACGCGGCCGAGGCTACACCTTC. Its protein product is CATSRRGRGYTF.

The V and J genes are TRBV28 and TRBJ1-2, with TRBD1 matching 8 bases. Germline CDR1 MDHEN, CDR2 SYDVKM. The ends lost 5 bases at V and 5 bases at J; junction bases unmatched: 7. The length of the CDR3 is 14 residues. CDR3 DNA: TGTGCCAGCAGTCCAGGGACAGGTTTTTATGGCTACACCTTC. Its translation is CASSPGTGFYGYTF.

The chain joins TRBV15 to TRBJ1-5, with D tentatively TRBD1 (5 bases). The germline gives CDR1 LNHNV, CDR2 YYDKDF (reference sequence). This CDR3 is built from 13 residues. Trimming stripped 8 bases from V and 6 bases from J, with 14 bases between. As DNA, the CDR3 is TGTGCCACCGCAGTCCAGGGTGGTCAGCCCCAGCATTTT. It codes for CATAVQGGQPQHF.

J is TRBJ1-1 and V is TRBV30, with D possibly matching TRBD1 (5 bases). Germline assignment: CDR1 GTSNPN and CDR2 SVGIG (reference sequence). Deletions cut 1 base from V and 10 bases from J, with 16 bases between. The CDR3 sequence is 13 residues long. Here the CDR3 reads CAWSASGVGTAFF. The CDR3 nucleotides are TGTGCCTGGAGTGCATCTGGCGTTGGGACAGCTTTCTTT.

With regard to this clone: The same CDR3 can be traced to other DNA sequences in this sample. V and J are TRBV15 and TRBJ2-5; D is possibly TRBD1 (5 bases). Germline V gene lookup returns CDR1 LNHNV and CDR2 YYDKDF (reference sequence). Trimming took 2 bases from V and 1 from J, leaving 5 bases between them. There are 13 residues in the CDR3. CDR3 region: CATSRRGQETQYF. The CDR3 nucleotides are TGTGCCACCAGCAGAAGGGGCCAAGAGACCCAGTACTTC.

The chain combines TRBV28 with TRBJ1-5; 7 nucleotides match TRBD1. V dropped 6 bases and J dropped 2; count of bases not matched to a gene: 4. This CDR3 comprises 14 residues. Germline V gene data show CDR1 as MDHEN and CDR2 as SYDVKM. The CDR3 coding sequence is TGTGCCAGCAGAGATACAGGGGGCAATCAGCCCCAGCATTTT. Its protein is CASRDTGGNQPQHF.

The rearrangement links TRBV28 to TRBJ1-2; 10 nucleotides match TRBD1. The V segment lost 6 bases and the J segment 5 bases; nucleotides outside the gene matches: 9. Germline V gene lookup returns CDR1 MDHEN and CDR2 SYDVKM. The CDR3 loop spans 15 amino acids. The DNA of the CDR3 is TGTGCCAGCAGACCGCCGGGACAGGGGATTTATGGCTACACCTTC. It is translated as CASRPPGQGIYGYTF.

This clone was detected only a few times. The rearrangement uses TRBV19 and TRBJ1-2, with a weak D call TRBD1 (5 bases). The CDR3 spans 14 residues. From germline, CDR1 is LNHDA and CDR2 SQIVND (reference sequence). Trimming cost V 5 bases and J 1 base, with 11 bases left between them. The CDR3: CASSRAGDNYGYTF. The CDR3 coding sequence is TGTGCCAGTAGTCGGGCGGGGGATAACTATGGCTACACCTTC.

V and J are TRBV10-1 and TRBJ1-1; D is unresolved. This CDR3 spans 13 amino acids. Looked up from germline, CDR1 is WNHNN and CDR2 is SYGVQD (reference sequence). V dropped 8 bases and J dropped 5 bases, with 15 bases sitting between them. CDR3 coding DNA: TGCGCCAGCCAAGATCAACCGGAGACTGAAGCTTTCTTT. It codes for CASQDQPETEAFF.

The V and J genes are TRBV29-1 and TRBJ1-1; D is unresolved. The germline CDR1 and CDR2 sequences are SQVTM and ANQGSEA. The CDR3 length is 12 residues. Trimming took off 7 bases at V and 1 base at J, with 10 bases between the two ends. This chain's CDR3 is CSGMRKNTEAFF. The CDR3 nucleotides read TGCAGCGGTATGAGGAAGAACACTGAAGCTTTCTTT.

The gene calls are TRBV25-1 and TRBJ2-7, with 8 bases identical to TRBD2. This CDR3 is 15 amino acids long. J lost 0 bases, V lost 2 bases, and 3 bases had no gene match. Germline V CDR1 and CDR2: MGHDK, SYGVNS. The CDR3 sequence: CASSEPGLGSYEQYF. DNA for the CDR3: TGTGCCAGCAGTGAACCGGGACTAGGCTCCTACGAGCAGTACTTC.

In this sample, this clone turned up once. This chain uses TRBV10-3 with TRBJ1-3, with D uncertain. Germline lookup yields CDR1 ENHRY and CDR2 SYGVKD. The CDR3 is 12 residues long. V gave up 6 bases and J gave up 4 bases, with 7 bases separating them. The CDR3 region has the DNA TGTGCCATCAGCCACATCGGAAACACCATATATTTT. This gives the protein CAISHIGNTIYF.

V is TRBV28 and J is TRBJ2-7; D remains ambiguous. The CDR3 consists of 12 residues. Trimming cost V 2 bases and J 7 bases, with 9 bases left between them. CDR1 MDHEN and CDR2 SYDVKM come from the germline V gene. In nucleotides, the CDR3 is TGTGCCAGCAGTTTAAGGGCCGGAGAGCAGTACTTC. Protein: CASSLRAGEQYF.

J is TRBJ1-5 and V is TRBV4-1; D gene uncertain. Per germline, CDR1 MGHRA and CDR2 YSYEKL. The CDR3 contains 13 residues. Trimming took 4 bases from V and 4 from J, leaving 8 bases between them. The CDR3 DNA reads TGCGCCAGCAGCCGAGACCTGAATCAGCCCCAGCATTTT. Its protein is CASSRDLNQPQHF.

This clone was recorded only once. The V and J genes are TRBV6-1 and TRBJ1-1; D remains ambiguous. The CDR3 runs to 14 residues. V lost 4 bases, J lost 1 base, and 10 bases lay in between. The germline gives CDR1 MNHNS, CDR2 SASEGT. CDR3 loop: CASSAFRENTEAFF. CDR3 in DNA: TGTGCCAGCAGTGCCTTTCGTGAGAACACTGAAGCTTTCTTT.

This clone has only a few counts. V gene TRBV9 combines with J gene TRBJ2-2; no clear D. Germline V gene lookup returns CDR1 SGDLS and CDR2 YYNGEE. CDR3 length: 15 residues. V lost 4 bases to trimming and J lost 6 bases, with 16 bases between them. Here the CDR3 DNA reads TGTGCCAGCAGCCCTGCCCCAGTCGTATCCGGGGAGCTGTTTTTT. It specifies CASSPAPVVSGELFF.